This TCR beta chain was sequenced in a study of blood T cell repertoires in COVID-19. Across the study: The study drew acute and convalescent COVID-19 samples from the United States, Italy and Spain. Sources were T cells, B-cell-depleted T cells, or PBMCs; the material itself was cDNA or gDNA.

Seattle patients were enrolled during active infection and followed longitudinally. The CDR3 consists of 15 residues. The germline V and J ends were trimmed by 0 bases and 2 bases, with 6 bases remaining between them. Germline CDR1 reads SGHRS; CDR2 reads YFSETQ. Per the authors' pipeline: Reference gene primers were amplified, and this amplification served to estimate nucleated cell counts. TCRdb's copy holds only in-frame clones and misses some; the assay was immunoSEQ multiplex PCR. D and trimming come from the DNA, and the V and J calls and clone size come from that table. The sample holds 150,000 to 200,000 clones, around nine tenths seen once.

The V call is TRBV5-1, the J call TRBJ2-6; weak D call: TRBD1 (5 bases). Sequencing used peripheral blood. The clonotype was recovered from a woman aged 70-85 years with COVID-19, enrolled during active disease. The CDR3 sequence: CASSLEGAGANVLTF. The CDR3 DNA sequence: TGCGCCAGCAGCTTGGAAGGGGCTGGGGCCAACGTCCTGACTTTC.